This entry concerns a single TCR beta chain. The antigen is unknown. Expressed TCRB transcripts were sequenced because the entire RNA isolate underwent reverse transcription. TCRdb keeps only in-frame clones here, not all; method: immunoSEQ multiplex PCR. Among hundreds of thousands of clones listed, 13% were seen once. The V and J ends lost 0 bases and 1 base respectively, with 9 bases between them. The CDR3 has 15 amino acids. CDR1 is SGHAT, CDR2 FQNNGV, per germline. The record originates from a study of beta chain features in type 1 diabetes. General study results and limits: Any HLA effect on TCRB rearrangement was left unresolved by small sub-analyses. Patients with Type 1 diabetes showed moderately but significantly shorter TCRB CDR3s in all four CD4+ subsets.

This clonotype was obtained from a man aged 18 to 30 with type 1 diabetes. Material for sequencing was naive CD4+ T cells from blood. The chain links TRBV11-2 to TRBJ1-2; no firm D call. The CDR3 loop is CASSLESGVNYGYTF. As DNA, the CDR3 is TGTGCCAGCAGCTTAGAAAGTGGAGTTAACTATGGCTACACCTTC.